This passage covers 4 T cell receptor beta chains from one sample sequenced in a study of OX40 agonist ivuxolimab in advanced cancers. Data came from immunoSEQ multiplex PCR; TCRdb stores just in-frame clones and leaves some out. The data contain around 60,000 clones, 79% of them singletons. The sample consisted of CD4+ or CD8+ T cells sorted from blood, taken in a trial of the OX40 agonist ivuxolimab. All receptors come from an adult with an advanced solid tumor such as melanoma, head and neck, liver or kidney cancer.

The V call is TRBV27, the J call TRBJ2-2; D uncertain. CDR3 length: 11 residues. The germline V gene encodes CDR1 MNHEY and CDR2 SMNVEV (reference sequence). Between the trimmed V and J ends, which lost 5 bases and 6 bases, there was a span of 4 bases. DNA of the CDR3: TGTGCCAGCAGTCGGGCCGGGGAGCTGTTTTTT. The encoded protein is CASSRAGELFF.

CDR3 loop: CASSLAGASGYNEQFF. DNA for the CDR3: TGCGCCAGCAGCTTGGCGGGGGCTAGCGGCTACAATGAGCAGTTCTTC. The rearrangement uses TRBV5-1 and TRBJ2-1, with D possibly TRBD2 on 7 matching bases. Germline V gene data show CDR1 as SGHRS and CDR2 as YFSETQ. V shed 0 bases and J shed 3 bases, with 13 bases lying between them. The CDR3 is made up of 16 amino acids.

The genes are TRBV7-2 and TRBJ1-6; 7 bases fit TRBD1. The CDR3 has 15 residues. The V gene's germline CDR1 is SGHTA and CDR2 FQGNSA. The V segment lost 5 bases and the J segment 6 bases; nucleotides outside the gene matches: 7. CDR3 region: CASSLYAGGNSPLHF. As DNA, the CDR3 is TGTGCCAGCAGCCTTTATGCAGGGGGTAATTCACCCCTCCACTTT.

CDR3 in DNA: TGTGCCAGTAGTATCCCGGGACAGGGGAGGCAGAACTATGGCTACACCTTC. This sequence encodes CASSIPGQGRQNYGYTF. The V gene is TRBV19, the J gene TRBJ1-2, with 10 bases fitting TRBD1. This CDR3 is built from 17 residues. Trimming cost V 3 bases and J 2 bases; bases outside gene matches: 9. CDR1 and CDR2 from the germline V gene are LNHDA and SQIVND (reference sequence).